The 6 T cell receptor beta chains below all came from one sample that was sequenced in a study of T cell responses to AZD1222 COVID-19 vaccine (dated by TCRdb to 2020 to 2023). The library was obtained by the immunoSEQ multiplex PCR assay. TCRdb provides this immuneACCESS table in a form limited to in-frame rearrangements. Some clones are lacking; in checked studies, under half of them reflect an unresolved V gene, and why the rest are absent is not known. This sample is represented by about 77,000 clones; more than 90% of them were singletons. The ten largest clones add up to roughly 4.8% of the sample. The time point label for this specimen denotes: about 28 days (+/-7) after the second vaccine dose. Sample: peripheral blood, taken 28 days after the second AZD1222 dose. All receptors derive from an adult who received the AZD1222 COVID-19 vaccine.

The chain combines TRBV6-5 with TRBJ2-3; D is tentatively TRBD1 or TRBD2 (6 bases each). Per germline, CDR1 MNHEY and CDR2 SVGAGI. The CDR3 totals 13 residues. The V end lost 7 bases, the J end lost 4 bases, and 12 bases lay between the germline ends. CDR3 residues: CASIRGGSDTQYF. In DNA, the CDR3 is TGTGCCAGCATCAGGGGAGGCTCAGATACGCAGTATTTT.

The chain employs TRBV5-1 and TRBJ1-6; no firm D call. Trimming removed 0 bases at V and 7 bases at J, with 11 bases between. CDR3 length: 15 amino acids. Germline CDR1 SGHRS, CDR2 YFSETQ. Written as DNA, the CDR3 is TGCGCCAGCAGCTTGGATTACACTTCAAATTCACCCCTCCACTTT. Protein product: CASSLDYTSNSPLHF. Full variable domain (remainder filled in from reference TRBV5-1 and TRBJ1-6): KAGVTQTPRYLIKTRGQQVTLSCSPISGHRSVSWYQQTPGQGLQFLFEYFSETQRNKGNFPGRFSGRQFSNSRSEMNVSTLELGDSALYLCASSLDYTSNSPLHFGNGTRLTVT.

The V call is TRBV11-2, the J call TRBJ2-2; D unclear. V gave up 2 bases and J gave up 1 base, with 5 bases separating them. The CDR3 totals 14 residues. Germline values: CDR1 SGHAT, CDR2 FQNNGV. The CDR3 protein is CASSLFVNTGELFF. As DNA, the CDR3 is TGTGCCAGCAGCTTATTCGTGAACACCGGGGAGCTGTTTTTT.

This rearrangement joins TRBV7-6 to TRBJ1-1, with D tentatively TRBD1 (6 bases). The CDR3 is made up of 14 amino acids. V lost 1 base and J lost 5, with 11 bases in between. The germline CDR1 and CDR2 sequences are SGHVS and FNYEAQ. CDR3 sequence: CASSLVGGETEAFF. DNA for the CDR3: TGTGCCAGCAGCTTAGTAGGGGGGGAAACTGAAGCTTTCTTT.

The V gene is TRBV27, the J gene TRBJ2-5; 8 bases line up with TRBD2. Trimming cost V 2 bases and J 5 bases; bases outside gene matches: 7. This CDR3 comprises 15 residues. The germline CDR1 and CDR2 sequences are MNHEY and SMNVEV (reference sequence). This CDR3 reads CASSLGRGVGETQYF. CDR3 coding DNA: TGTGCCAGCAGTTTAGGGCGGGGGGTCGGCGAGACCCAGTACTTC.

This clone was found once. Written as DNA, the CDR3 is TGTGCCAGCAGCCTAACTAGCTTTGGTGAGCAGTTCTTC. Protein sequence: CASSLTSFGEQFF. The V gene is TRBV6-2 or TRBV6-3, the J gene TRBJ2-1, with D maybe TRBD2 (6 bases). The ends were cut back, 6 bases at V and 9 bases at J, with 15 bases in the middle. This CDR3 contains 13 residues. The V gene's germline CDR1 is MNHEY and CDR2 SVGEGT.